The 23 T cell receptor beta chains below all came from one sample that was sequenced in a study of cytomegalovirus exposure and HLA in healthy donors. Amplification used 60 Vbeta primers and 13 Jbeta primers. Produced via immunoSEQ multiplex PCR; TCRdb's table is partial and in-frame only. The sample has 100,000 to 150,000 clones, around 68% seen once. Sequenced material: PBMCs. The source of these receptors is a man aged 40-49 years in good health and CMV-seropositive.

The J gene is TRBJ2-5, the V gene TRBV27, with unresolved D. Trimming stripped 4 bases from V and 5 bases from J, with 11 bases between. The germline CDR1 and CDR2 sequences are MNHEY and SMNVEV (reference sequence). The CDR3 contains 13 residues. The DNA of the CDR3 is TGTGCCAGCAGTTCCTCCGGGTTGGAGACCCAGTACTTC. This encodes CASSSSGLETQYF.

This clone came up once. This CDR3 is CASSAVQGSYNEQFF. The CDR3, as DNA: TGCGCCAGCAGCGCGGTACAGGGGTCTTACAATGAGCAGTTCTTC. The chain has TRBV5-1 and TRBJ2-1, with 7 bases aligning to TRBD1. The germline V gene has CDR1 SGHRS and CDR2 YFSETQ. Trimming took 4 bases from V and 4 from J; bases not matched to a gene: 8. CDR3 size: 15 residues.

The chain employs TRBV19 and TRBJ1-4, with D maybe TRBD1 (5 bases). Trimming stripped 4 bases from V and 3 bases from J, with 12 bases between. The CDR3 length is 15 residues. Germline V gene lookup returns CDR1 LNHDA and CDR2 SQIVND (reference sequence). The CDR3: CASSTLRGSNEKLFF. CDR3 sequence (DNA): TGTGCCAGTAGTACCCTGCGGGGGTCTAATGAAAAACTGTTTTTT.

CDR3 protein: CASSKPTGMNTEAFF. The CDR3 DNA follows: TGTGCCAGCAGCAAACCGACAGGGATGAACACTGAAGCTTTCTTT. This chain connects TRBV5-6 to TRBJ1-1; 7 nucleotides line up with TRBD1. CDR3 size: 15 residues. From germline, CDR1 is SGHDT and CDR2 YYEEEE. J lost 0 bases, V lost 4 bases, and 6 bases had no gene match.

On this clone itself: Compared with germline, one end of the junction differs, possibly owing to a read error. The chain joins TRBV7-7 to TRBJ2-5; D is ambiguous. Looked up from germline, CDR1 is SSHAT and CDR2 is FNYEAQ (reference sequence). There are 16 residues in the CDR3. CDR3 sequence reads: CASSLLGSVEAETQYF. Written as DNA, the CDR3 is TGTGCTAGCAGCTTATTAGGAAGTGTAGAGGCAGAGACCCAGTACTTC. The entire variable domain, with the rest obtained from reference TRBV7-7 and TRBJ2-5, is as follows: GAGVSQSPRYKVTKRGQDVTLRCDPISSHATLYWYQQALGQGPEFLTYFNYEAQPDKSGLPSDRFSAERPEGSISTLTIQRTEQRDSAMYRCASSLLGSVEAETQYFGPGTRLLVL.

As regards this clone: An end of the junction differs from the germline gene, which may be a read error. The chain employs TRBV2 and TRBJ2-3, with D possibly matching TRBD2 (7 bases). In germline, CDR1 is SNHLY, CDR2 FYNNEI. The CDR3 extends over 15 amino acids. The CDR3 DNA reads TGTGCCAACAGTGTTTCGGGGGGCAGCACAGATACGCAGTATTTT. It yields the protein CANSVSGGSTDTQYF.

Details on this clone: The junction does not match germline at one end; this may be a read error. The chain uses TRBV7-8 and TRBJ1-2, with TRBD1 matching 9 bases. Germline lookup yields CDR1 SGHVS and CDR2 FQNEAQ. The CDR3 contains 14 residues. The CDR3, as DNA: TGTACCAGCAGCTTAGACAGGGGGAATGGTGGCTACACCTTC. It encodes CTSSLDRGNGGYTF.

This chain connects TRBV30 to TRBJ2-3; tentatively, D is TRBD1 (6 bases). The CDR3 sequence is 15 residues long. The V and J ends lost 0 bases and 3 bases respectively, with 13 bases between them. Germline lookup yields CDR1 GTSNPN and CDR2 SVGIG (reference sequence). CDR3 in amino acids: CAWSVRQGMTDTQYF. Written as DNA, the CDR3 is TGTGCCTGGAGTGTACGGCAGGGGATGACAGATACGCAGTATTTT.

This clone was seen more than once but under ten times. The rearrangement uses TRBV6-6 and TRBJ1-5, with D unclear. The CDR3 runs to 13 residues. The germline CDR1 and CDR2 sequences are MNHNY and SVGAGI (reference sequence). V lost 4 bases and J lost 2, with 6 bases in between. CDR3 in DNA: TGTGCCAGCAGTTGGCAGGGCAATCAGCCCCAGCATTTT. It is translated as CASSWQGNQPQHF.

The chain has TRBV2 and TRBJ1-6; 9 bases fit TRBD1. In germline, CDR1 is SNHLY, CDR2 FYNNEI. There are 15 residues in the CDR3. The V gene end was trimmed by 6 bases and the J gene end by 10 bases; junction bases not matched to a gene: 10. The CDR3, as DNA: TGTGCCAGCAGAGTAGCCGGGACAGGGTACTCACCCCTCCACTTT. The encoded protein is CASRVAGTGYSPLHF. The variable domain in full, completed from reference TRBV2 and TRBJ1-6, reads EPEVTQTPSHQVTQMGQEVILRCVPISNHLYFYWYRQILGQKVEFLVSFYNNEISEKSEIFDDQFSVERPDGSNFTLKIRSTKLEDSAMYFCASRVAGTGYSPLHFGNGTRLTVT.

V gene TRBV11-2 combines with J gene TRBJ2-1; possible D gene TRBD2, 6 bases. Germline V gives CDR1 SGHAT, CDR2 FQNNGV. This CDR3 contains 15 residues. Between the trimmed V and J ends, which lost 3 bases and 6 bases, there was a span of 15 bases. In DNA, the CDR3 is TGTGCCAGCAGCTTCGGTGGGGGGATTACCAATGAGCAGTTCTTC. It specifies CASSFGGGITNEQFF.

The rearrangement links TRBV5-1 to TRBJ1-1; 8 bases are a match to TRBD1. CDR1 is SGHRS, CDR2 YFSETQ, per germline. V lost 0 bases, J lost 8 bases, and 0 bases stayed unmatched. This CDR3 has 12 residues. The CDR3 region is CASSLGDREAFF. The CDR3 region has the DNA TGCGCCAGCAGCTTGGGGGACAGGGAAGCTTTCTTT.

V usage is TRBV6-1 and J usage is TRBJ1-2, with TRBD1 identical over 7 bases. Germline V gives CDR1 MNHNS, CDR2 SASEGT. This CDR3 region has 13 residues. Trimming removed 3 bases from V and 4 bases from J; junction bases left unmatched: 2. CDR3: CASSETGPYGYTF. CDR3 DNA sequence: TGTGCCAGCAGTGAGACAGGGCCCTATGGCTACACCTTC.

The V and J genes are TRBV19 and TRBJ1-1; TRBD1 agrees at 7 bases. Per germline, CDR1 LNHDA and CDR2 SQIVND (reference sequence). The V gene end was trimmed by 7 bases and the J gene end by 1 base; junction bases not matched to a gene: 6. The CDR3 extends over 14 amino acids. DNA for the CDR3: TGTGCCAGTACCATAACAGGGGCGAACACTGAAGCTTTCTTT. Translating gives CASTITGANTEAFF.

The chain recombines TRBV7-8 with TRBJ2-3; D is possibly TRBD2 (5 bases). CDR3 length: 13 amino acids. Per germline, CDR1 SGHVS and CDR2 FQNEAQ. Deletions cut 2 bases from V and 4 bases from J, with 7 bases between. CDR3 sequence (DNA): TGTGCCAGCAGCTTACCGGGGTCAGATACGCAGTATTTT. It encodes CASSLPGSDTQYF.

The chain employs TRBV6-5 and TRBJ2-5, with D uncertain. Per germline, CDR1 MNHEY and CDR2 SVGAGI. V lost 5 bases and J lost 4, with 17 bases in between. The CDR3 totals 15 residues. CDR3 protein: CASSPRTSLRETQYF. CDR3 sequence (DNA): TGTGCCAGCAGTCCCCGCACTTCGCTCCGAGAGACCCAGTACTTC.

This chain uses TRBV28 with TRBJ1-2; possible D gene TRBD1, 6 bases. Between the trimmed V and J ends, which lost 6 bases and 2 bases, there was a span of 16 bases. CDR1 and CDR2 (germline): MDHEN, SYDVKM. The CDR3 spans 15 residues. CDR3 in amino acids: CASSPYRGGNYGYTF. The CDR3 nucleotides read TGTGCCAGCAGCCCATATCGAGGGGGAAACTATGGCTACACCTTC.

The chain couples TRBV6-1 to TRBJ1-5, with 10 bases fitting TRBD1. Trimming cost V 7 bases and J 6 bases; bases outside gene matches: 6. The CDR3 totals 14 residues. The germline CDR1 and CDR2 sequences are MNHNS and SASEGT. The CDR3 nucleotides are TGTGCCAGCACCCTAGGACAGGGGGGTCAGCCCCAGCATTTT. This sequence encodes CASTLGQGGQPQHF.

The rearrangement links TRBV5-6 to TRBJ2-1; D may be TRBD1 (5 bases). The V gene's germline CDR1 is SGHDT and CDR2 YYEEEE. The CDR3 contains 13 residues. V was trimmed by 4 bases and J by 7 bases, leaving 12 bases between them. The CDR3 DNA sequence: TGTGCCAGCAGCACCCGCCGACAGAATGAGCAGTTCTTC. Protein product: CASSTRRQNEQFF.

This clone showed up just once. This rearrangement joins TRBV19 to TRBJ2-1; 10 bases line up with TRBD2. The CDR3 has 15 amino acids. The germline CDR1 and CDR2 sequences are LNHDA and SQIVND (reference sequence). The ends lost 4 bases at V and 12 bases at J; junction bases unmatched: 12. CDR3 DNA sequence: TGTGCCAGTAGTAACATAGCGGGAGGTACGACAGGGCAGTTCTTC. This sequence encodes CASSNIAGGTTGQFF.

The CDR3, as DNA: TGCGCCAGCAGCCAAGGAGTGCTTCTGGTGAGAAGCTCCTACGAGCAGTACTTC. It yields the protein CASSQGVLLVRSSYEQYF. This chain connects TRBV4-1 to TRBJ2-5; D unclear. The J call may be incorrect, as the DNA end agrees better with TRBJ2-7. The V gene's germline CDR1 is MGHRA and CDR2 YSYEKL. There are 18 residues in the CDR3.

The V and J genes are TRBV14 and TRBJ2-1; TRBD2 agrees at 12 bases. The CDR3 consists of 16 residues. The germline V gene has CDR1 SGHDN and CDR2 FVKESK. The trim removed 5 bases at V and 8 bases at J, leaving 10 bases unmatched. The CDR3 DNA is TGTGCCAGCAGCAGACCCCTAGCGGGAGGGCCACATGAGCAGTTCTTC. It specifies CASSRPLAGGPHEQFF.

CDR3 in amino acids: CASSPGQKPTEAFF. CDR3 DNA: TGTGCCAGCAGCCCTGGACAGAAACCCACTGAAGCTTTCTTT. The chain carries TRBV28 and TRBJ1-1; TRBD1 might be the D (6 bases). CDR3 length: 14 residues. The V gene lost 6 bases and the J gene lost 4 bases, with 15 bases spanning the gap. Germline V CDR1 and CDR2: MDHEN, SYDVKM.